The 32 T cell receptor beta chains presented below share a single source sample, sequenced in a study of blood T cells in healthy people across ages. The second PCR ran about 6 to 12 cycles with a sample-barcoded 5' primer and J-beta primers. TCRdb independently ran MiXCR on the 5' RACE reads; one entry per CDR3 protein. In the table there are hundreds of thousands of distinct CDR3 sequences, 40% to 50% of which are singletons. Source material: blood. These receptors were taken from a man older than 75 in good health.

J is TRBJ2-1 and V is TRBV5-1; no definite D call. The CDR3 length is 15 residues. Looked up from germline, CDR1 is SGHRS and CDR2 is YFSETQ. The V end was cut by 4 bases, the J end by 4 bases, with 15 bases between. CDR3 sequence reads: CASSPRRTEYNEQFF. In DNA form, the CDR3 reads TGCGCCAGCAGCCCCCGCCGGACGGAATACAATGAGCAGTTCTTC.

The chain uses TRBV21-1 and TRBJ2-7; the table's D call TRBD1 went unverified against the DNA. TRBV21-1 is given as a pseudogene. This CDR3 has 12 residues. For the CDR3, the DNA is TGTGCCCCGGACAGAGAAGTCCCAAGGCAGTACTTC. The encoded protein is CAPDREVPRQYF.

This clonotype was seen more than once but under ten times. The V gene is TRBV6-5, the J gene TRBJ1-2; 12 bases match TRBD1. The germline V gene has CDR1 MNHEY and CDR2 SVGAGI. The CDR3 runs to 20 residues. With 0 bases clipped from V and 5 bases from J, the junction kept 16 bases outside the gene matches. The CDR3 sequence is CASSYSSRDRGRSWRYGYTF. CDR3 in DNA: TGTGCCAGCAGTTACTCGAGTCGGGACAGGGGGCGCAGCTGGCGGTATGGCTACACCTTC.

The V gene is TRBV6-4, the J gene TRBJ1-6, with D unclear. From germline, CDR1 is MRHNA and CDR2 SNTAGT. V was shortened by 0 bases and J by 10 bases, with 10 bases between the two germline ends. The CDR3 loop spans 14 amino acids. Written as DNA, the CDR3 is TGTGCCAGCAGTGACTCGCCAGGAGGATCACCCCTCCACTTT. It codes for CASSDSPGGSPLHF.

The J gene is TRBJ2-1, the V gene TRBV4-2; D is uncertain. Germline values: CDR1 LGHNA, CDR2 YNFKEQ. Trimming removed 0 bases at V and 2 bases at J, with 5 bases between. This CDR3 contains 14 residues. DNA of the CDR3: TGTGCCAGCAGCCAAGAGGTCACCTACAATGAGCAGTTCTTC. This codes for CASSQEVTYNEQFF.

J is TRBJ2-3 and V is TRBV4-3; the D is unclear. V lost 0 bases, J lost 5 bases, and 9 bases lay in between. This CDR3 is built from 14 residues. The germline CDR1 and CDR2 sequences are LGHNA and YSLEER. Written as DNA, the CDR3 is TGCGCCAGCAGCCAAGATCACAGACAAGATACGCAGTATTTT. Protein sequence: CASSQDHRQDTQYF.

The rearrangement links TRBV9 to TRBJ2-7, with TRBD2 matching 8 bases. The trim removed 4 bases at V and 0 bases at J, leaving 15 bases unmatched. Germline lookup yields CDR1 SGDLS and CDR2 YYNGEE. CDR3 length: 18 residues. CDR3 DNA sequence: TGTGCCAGCAGCAAGGGGCTAGCGGGTCCTACTAGCTCCTACGAGCAGTACTTC. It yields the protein CASSKGLAGPTSSYEQYF. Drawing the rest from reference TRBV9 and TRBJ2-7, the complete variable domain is DSGVTQTPKHLITATGQRVTLRCSPRSGDLSVYWYQQSLDQGLQFLIQYYNGEERAKGNILERFSAQQFPDLHSELNLSSLELGDSALYFCASSKGLAGPTSSYEQYFGPGTRLTVT.

CDR3 DNA sequence: TGTGCCAGCAGTTTTATAGGGACAGGAACGAACACCGGGGAGCTGTTTTTT. It is translated as CASSFIGTGTNTGELFF. The rearrangement links TRBV28 to TRBJ2-2, with TRBD1 identical over 8 bases. V gave up 3 bases and J gave up 0 bases; unmatched junction bases: 6. Looked up from germline, CDR1 is MDHEN and CDR2 is SYDVKM. CDR3 length: 17 amino acids.

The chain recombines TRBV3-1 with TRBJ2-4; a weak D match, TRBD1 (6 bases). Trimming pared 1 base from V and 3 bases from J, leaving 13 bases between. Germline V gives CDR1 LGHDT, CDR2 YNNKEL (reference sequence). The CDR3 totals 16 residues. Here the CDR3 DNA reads TGTGCCAGCAGCCAAGTAACGGACAGCGGCAAAAACATTCAGTACTTC. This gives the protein CASSQVTDSGKNIQYF.

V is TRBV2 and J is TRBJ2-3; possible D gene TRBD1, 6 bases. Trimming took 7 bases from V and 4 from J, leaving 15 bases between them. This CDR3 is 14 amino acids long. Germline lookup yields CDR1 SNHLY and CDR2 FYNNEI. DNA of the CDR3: TGTGCCAGCACCGGAGACAGGACGTCAGATACGCAGTATTTT. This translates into CASTGDRTSDTQYF.

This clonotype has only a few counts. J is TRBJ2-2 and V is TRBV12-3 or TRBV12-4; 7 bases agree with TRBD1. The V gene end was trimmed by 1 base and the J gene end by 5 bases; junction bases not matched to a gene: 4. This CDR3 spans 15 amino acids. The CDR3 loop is CASSLVGGNTGELFF. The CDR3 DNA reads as TGTGCCAGCAGTTTAGTAGGGGGCAATACCGGGGAGCTGTTTTTT.

The CDR3 DNA follows: TGCATCGTCAATCTAGTGCCGATCTCCTACGAGCAGTACTTC. It specifies CIVNLVPISYEQYF. The rearrangement links TRBV29-1 to TRBJ2-7; D unclear. The CDR3 covers 14 residues. Germline V lookup: CDR1 SQVTM, CDR2 ANQGSEA.

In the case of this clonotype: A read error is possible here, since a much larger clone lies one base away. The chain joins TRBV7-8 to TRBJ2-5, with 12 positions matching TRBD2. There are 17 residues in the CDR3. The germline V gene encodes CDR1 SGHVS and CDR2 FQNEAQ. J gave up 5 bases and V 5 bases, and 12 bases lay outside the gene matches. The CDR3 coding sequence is TGTGCCAGCAGCACCACTAGCGGGGGGCCTCTTTTGGAGACCCAGTACTTC. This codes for CASSTTSGGPLLETQYF.

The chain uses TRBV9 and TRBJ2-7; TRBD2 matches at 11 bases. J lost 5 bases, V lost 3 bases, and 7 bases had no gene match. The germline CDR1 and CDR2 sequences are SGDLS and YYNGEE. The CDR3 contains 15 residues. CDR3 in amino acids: CASSAVAGGMDEQYF. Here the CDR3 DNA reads TGTGCCAGCAGCGCCGTAGCGGGGGGGATGGACGAGCAGTACTTC.

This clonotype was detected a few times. In nucleotides, the CDR3 is TGTGCCAGCCCTCGGGATGAGACCCAGTACTTC. This gives the protein CASPRDETQYF. This chain uses TRBV11-2 with TRBJ2-7; a possible D gene is TRBD2 (5 bases). The J call may be mistaken, given a closer DNA end match to TRBJ2-5. CDR3 length equals 11 residues. Per germline, CDR1 SGHAT and CDR2 FQNNGV.

The CDR3 DNA reads TGCAGCGTGGGGGGGTACGGGGAGCTGTTTTTT. Translation gives CSVGGYGELFF. The chain is built from TRBV29-1 and TRBJ2-2; 7 positions match TRBD2. Germline V gene sequence: CDR1 SQVTM, CDR2 ANQGSEA. The ends lost 6 bases at V and 7 bases at J; junction bases unmatched: 2. The CDR3 extends over 11 amino acids.

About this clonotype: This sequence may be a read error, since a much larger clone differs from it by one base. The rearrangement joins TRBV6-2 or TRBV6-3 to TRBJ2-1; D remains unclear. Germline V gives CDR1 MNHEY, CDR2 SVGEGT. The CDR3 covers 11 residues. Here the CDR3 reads CTSSLHNEQFF. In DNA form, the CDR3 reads TGTACCAGCAGTTTACACAATGAGCAGTTCTTC.

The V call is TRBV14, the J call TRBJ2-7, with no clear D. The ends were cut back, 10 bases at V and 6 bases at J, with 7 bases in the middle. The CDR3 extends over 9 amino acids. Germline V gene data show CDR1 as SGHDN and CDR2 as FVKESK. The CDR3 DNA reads TGTGCCAACAACACCGAGCAGTACTTC. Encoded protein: CANNTEQYF.

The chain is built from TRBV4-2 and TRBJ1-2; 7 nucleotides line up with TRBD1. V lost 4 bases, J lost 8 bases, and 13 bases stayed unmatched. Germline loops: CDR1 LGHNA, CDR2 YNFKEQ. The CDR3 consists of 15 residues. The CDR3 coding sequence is TGTGCCAGCAGCCGAGATACCGGGACAGTCGGCGGCTACACCTTC. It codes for CASSRDTGTVGGYTF.

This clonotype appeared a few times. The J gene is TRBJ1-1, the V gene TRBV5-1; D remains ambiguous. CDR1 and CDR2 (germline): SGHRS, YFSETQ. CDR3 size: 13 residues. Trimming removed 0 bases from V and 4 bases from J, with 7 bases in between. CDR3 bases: TGCGCCAGCAGCTTGGTAATTAGCACTGAAGCTTTCTTT. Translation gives CASSLVISTEAFF.

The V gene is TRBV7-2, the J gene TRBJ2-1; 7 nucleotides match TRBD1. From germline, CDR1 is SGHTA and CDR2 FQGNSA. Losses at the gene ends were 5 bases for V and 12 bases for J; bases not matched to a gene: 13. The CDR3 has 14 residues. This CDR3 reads CASSQADRPSGQFF. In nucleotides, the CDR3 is TGTGCCAGCAGCCAAGCGGACAGGCCCAGCGGGCAGTTCTTC.

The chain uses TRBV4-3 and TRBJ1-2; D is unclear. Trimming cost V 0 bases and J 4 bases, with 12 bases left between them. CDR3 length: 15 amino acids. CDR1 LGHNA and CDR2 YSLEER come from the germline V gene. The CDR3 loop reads CASSQEVSLAYGYTF. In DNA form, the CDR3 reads TGCGCCAGCAGCCAAGAAGTCTCGCTGGCCTATGGCTACACCTTC.

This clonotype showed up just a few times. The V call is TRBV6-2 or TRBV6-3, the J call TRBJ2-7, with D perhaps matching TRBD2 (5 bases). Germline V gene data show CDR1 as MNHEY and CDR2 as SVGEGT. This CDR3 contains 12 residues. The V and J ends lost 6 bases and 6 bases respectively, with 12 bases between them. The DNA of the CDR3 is TGTGCCAGCAGCCGGGGAGCTGGCGAGCAGTACTTC. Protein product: CASSRGAGEQYF.

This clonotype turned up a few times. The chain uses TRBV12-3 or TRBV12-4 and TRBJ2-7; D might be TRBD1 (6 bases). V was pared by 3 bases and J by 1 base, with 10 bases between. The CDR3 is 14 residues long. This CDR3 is CASSFSGHSYEQYF. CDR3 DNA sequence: TGTGCCAGCAGTTTTTCGGGACATTCCTACGAGCAGTACTTC.

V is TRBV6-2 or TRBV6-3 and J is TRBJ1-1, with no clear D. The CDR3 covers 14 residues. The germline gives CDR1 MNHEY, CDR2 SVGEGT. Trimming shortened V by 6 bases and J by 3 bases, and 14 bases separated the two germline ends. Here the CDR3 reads CASSSGWGDTEAFF. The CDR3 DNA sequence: TGTGCCAGCAGCTCAGGTTGGGGTGACACTGAAGCTTTCTTT.

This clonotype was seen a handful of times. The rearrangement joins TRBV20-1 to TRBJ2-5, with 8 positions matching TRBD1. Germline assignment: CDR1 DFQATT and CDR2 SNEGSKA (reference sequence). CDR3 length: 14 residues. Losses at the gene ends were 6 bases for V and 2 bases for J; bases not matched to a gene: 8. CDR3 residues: CSASDRATQETQYF. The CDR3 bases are TGCAGTGCGTCGGACAGGGCCACTCAAGAGACCCAGTACTTC.

The CDR3 DNA reads TGTGCCAGCTCACTGGGACAGGGGAGCTCCTATAATTCACCCCTCCACTTT. Its protein is CASSLGQGSSYNSPLHF. The chain couples TRBV18 to TRBJ1-6; 10 bases line up with TRBD1. Per germline, CDR1 KGHSH and CDR2 LQKENI. CDR3 length: 17 residues. Trimming took 4 bases from V and 0 from J; bases not matched to a gene: 3.

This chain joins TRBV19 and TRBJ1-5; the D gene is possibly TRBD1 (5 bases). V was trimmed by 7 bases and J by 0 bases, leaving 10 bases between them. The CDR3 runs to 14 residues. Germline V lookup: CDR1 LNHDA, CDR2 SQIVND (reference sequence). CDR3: CASNGARSNQPQHF. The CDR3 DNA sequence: TGTGCCAGTAACGGGGCCCGTAGCAATCAGCCCCAGCATTTT. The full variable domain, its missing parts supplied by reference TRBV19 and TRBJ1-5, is DGGITQSPKYLFRKEGQNVTLSCEQNLNHDAMYWYRQDPGQGLRLIYYSQIVNDFQKGDIAEGYSVSREKKESFPLTVTSAQKNPTAFYLCASNGARSNQPQHFGDGTRLSIL.

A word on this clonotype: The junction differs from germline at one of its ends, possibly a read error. The DNA for the CDR3 is TGCGCCATCAGCCAAGACGTGCAGGGAACTAATGAAAAACTGTTTTTT. It specifies CAISQDVQGTNEKLFF. The rearrangement links TRBV4-3 to TRBJ1-4; perhaps TRBD1 as D (5 bases). Germline CDR1 and CDR2: LGHNA and YSLEER. CDR3 length: 16 amino acids.

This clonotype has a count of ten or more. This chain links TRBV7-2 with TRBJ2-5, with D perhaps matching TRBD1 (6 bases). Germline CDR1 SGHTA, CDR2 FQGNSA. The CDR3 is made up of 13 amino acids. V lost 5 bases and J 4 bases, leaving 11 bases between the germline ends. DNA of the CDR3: TGTGCCAGCAGCCCAGGACAGATAGAGACCCAGTACTTC. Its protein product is CASSPGQIETQYF.

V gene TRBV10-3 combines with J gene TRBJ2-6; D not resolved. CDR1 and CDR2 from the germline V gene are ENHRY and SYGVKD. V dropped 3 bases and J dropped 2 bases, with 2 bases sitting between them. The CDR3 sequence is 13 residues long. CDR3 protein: CAISEPGANVLTF. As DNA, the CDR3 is TGTGCCATCAGTGAACCTGGGGCCAACGTCCTGACTTTC.

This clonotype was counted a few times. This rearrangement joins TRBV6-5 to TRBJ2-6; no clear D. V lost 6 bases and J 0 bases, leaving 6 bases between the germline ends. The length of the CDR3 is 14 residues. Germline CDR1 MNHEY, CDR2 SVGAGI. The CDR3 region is CASRRHSGANVLTF. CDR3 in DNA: TGTGCCAGCAGGCGACACTCTGGGGCCAACGTCCTGACTTTC.